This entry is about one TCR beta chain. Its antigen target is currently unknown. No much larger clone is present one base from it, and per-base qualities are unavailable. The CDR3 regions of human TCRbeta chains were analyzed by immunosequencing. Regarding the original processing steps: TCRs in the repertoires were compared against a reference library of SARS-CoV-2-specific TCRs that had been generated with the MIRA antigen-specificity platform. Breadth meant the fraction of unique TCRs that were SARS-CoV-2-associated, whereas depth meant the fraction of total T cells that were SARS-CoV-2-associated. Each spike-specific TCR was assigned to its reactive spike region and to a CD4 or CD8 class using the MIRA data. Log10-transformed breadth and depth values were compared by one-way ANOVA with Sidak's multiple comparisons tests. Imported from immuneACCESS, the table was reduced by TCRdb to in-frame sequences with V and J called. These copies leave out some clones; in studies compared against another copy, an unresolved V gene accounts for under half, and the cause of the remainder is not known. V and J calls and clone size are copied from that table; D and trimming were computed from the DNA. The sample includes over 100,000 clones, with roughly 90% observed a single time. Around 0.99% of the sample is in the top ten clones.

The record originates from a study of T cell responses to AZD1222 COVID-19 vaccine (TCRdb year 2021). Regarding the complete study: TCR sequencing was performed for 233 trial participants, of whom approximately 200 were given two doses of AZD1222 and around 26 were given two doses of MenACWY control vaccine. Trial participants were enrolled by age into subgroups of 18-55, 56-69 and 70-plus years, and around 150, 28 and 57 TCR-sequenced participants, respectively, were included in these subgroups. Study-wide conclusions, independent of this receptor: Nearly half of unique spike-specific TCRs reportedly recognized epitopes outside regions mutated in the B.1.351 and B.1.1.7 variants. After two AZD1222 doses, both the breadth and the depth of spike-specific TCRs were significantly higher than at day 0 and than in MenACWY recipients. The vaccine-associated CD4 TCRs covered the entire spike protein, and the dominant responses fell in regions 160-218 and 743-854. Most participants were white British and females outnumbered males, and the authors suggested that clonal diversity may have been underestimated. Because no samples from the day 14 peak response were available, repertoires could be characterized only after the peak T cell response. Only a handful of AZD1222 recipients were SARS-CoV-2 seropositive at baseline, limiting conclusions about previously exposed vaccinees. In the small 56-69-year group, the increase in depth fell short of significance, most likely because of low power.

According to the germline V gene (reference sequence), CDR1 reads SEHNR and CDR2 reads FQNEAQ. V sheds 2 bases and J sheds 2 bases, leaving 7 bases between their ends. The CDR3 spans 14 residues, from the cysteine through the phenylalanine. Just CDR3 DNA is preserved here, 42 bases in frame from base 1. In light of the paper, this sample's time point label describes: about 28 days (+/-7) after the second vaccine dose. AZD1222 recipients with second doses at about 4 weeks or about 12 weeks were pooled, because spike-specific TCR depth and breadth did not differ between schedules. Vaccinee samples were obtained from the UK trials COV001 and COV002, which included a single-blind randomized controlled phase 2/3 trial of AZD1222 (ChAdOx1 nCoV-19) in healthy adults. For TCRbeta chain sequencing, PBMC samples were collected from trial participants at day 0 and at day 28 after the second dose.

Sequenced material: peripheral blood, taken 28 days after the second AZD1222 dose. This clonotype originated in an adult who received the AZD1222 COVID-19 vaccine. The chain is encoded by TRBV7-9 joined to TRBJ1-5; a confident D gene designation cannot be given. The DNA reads TGTGCCAGCAGCTTAACTAGGGGCAATCAGCCCCAGCATTTT. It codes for CASSLTRGNQPQHF. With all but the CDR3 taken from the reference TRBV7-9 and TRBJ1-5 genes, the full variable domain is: DTGVSQNPRHKITKRGQNVTFRCDPISEHNRLYWYRQTLGQGPEFLTYFQNEAQLEKSRLLSDRFSAERPKGSFSTLEIQRTEQGDSAMYLCASSLTRGNQPQHFGDGTRLSIL.